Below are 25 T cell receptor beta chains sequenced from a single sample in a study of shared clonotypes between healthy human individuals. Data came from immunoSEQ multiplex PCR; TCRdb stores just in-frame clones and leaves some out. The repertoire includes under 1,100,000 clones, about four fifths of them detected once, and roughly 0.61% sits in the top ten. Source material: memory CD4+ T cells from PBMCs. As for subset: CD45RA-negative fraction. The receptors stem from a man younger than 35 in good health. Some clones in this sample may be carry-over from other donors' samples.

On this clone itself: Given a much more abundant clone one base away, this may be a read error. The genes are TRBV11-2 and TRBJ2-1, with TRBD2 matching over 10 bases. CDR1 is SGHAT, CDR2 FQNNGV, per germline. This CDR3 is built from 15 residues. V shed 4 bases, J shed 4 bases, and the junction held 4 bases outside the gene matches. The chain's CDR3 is CASSSQREGYNEQFF. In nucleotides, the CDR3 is TGTGCCAGCAGCTCACAGCGGGAGGGATACAATGAGCAGTTCTTC.

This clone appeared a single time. This CDR3 reads CAWSQESGGNEQYF. CDR3 in DNA: TGTGCCTGGAGTCAGGAATCGGGCGGCAACGAGCAGTACTTC. The V gene is TRBV30, the J gene TRBJ2-7; no firm D call. CDR3 size: 14 residues. Trimming cost V 2 bases and J 5 bases, with 16 bases left between them. CDR1 and CDR2 from the germline V gene are GTSNPN and SVGIG (reference sequence).

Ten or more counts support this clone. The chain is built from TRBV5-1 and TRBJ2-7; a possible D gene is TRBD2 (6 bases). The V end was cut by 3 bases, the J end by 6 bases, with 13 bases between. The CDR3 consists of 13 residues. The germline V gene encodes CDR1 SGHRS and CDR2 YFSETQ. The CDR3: CASSYGGEIEQYF. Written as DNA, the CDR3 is TGCGCCAGCAGCTATGGCGGGGAGATCGAGCAGTACTTC.

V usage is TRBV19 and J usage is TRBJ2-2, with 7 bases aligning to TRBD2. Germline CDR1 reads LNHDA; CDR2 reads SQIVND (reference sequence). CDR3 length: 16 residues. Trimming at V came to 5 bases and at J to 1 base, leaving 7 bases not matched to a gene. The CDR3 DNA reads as TGTGCCAGTAGTTCACGTTCGGGGGGGAACACCGGGGAGCTGTTTTTT. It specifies CASSSRSGGNTGELFF.

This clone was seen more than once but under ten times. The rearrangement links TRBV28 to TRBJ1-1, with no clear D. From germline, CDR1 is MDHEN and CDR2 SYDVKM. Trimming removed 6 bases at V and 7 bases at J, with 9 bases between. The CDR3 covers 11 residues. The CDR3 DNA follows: TGTGCCAGCAGAGTGGGCAGTGAAGCTTTCTTT. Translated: CASRVGSEAFF.

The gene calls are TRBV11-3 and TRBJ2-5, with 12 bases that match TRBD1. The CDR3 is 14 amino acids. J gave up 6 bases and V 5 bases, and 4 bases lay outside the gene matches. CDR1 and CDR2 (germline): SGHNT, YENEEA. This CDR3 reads CASSPGQGAQTQYF. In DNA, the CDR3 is TGTGCCAGCAGCCCGGGACAGGGGGCACAGACCCAGTACTTC.

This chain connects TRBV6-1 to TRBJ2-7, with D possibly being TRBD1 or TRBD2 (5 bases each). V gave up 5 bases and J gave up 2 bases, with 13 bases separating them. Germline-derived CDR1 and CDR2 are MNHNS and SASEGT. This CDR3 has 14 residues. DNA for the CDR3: TGTGCCAGCAGTATGGGACGAACTACCTACGAGCAGTACTTC. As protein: CASSMGRTTYEQYF.

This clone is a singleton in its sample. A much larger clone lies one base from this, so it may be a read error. The CDR3 loop reads CASSLATGGYEQYF. CDR3 nucleotide sequence: TGTGCCAGCAGCTTAGCGACAGGGGGCTACGAGCAGTACTTC. V usage is TRBV7-6 and J usage is TRBJ2-7; 9 nucleotides match TRBD1. CDR1 SGHVS and CDR2 FNYEAQ come from the germline V gene. With 0 bases clipped from V and 3 bases from J, the junction kept 0 bases outside the gene matches. This CDR3 has 14 amino acids.

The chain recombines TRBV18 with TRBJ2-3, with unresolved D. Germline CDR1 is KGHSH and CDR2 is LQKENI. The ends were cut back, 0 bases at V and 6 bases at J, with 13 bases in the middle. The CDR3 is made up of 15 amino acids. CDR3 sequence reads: CASSPPSGAEDTQYF. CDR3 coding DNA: TGTGCCAGCTCACCACCGTCCGGTGCTGAGGATACGCAGTATTTT.

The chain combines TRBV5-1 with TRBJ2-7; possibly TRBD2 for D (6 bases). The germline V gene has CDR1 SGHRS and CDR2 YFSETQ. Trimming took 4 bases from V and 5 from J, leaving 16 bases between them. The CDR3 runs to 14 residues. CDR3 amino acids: CASSTRTSGDEQYF. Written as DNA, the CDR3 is TGCGCCAGCAGCACCCGGACCTCGGGAGACGAGCAGTACTTC.

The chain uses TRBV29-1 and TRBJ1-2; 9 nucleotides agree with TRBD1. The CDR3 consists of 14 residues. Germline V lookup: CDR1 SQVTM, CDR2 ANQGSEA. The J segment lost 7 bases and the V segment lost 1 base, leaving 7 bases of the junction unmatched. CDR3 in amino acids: CSVEGVQGAGGYTF. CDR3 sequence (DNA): TGCAGCGTTGAAGGAGTACAGGGGGCTGGTGGCTACACCTTC.

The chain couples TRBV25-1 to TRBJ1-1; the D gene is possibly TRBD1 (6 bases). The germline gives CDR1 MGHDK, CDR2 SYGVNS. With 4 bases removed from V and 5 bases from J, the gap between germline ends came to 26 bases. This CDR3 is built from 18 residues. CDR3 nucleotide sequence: TGTGCCAGCAGTGGGATGGCACAGGGTAAAGGCGGAAAGACTGAAGCTTTCTTT. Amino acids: CASSGMAQGKGGKTEAFF. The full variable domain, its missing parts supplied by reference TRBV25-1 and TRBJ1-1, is EADIYQTPRYLVIGTGKKITLECSQTMGHDKMYWYQQDPGMELHLIHYSYGVNSTEKGDLSSESTVSRIRTEHFPLTLESARPSHTSQYLCASSGMAQGKGGKTEAFFGQGTRLTVV.

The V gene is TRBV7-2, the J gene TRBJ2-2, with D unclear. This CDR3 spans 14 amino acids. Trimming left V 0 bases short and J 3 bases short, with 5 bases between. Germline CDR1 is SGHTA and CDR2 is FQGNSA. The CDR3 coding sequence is TGTGCCAGCAGCTTAGCCTATGACACCGGGGAGCTGTTTTTT. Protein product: CASSLAYDTGELFF.

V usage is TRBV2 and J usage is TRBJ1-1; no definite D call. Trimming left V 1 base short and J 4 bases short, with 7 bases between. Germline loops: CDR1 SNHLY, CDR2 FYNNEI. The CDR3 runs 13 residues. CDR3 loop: CASSEGVGTEAFF. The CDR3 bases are TGTGCCAGCAGTGAAGGTGTCGGCACTGAAGCTTTCTTT.

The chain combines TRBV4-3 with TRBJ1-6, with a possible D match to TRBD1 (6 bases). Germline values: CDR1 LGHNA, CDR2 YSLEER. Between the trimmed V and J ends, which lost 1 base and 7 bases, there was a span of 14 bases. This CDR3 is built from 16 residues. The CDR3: CASSQGANRANSPLHF. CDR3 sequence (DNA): TGCGCCAGCAGCCAAGGTGCGAACAGGGCCAATTCACCCCTCCACTTT.

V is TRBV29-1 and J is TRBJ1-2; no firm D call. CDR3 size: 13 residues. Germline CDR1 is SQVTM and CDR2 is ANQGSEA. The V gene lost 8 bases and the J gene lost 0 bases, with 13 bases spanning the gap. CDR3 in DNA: TGCAGCAGCCTGGAGTTATCTAACTATGGCTACACCTTC. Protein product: CSSLELSNYGYTF.

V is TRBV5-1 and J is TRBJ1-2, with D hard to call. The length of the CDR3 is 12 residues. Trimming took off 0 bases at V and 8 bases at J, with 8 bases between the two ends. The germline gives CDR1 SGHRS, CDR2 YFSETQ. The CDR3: CASSLDSGGYTF. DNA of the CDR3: TGCGCCAGCAGCTTGGATAGCGGGGGCTACACCTTC.

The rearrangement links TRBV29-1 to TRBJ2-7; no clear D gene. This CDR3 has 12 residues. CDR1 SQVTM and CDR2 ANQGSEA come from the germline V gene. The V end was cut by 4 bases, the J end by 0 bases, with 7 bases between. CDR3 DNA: TGCAGCGTTGGACGGAACTCCTACGAGCAGTACTTC. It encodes CSVGRNSYEQYF.

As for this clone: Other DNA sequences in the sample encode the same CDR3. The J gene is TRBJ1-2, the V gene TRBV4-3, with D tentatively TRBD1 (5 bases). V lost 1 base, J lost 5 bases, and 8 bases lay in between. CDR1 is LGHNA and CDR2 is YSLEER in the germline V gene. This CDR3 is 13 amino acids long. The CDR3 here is CASSQGGAYGYTF. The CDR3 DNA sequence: TGCGCCAGCAGCCAAGGTGGGGCATATGGCTACACCTTC.

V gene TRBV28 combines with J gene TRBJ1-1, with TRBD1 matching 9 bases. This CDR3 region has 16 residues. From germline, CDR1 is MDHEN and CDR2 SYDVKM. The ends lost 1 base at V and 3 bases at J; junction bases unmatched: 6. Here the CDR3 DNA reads TGTGCCAGCAGTTTATTACGACAGGGGGGGCACACTGAAGCTTTCTTT. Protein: CASSLLRQGGHTEAFF.

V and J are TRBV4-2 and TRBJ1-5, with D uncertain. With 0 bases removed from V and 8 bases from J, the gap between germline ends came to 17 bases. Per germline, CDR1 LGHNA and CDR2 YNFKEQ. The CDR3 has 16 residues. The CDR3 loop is CASSQDLNVAGKPQHF. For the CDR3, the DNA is TGTGCCAGCAGCCAAGATTTGAATGTGGCGGGAAAGCCCCAGCATTTT.

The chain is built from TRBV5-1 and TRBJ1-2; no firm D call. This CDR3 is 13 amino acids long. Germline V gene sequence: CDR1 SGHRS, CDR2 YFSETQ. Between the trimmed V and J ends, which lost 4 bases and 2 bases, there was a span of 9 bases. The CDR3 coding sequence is TGCGCCAGCAGCCCGGAATCAAACTATGGCTACACCTTC. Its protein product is CASSPESNYGYTF.

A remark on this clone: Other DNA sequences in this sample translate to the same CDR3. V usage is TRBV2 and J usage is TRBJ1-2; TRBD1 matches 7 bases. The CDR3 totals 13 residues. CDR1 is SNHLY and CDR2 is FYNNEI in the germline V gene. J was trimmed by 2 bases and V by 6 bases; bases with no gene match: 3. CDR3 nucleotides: TGTGCCAGCAGCCCGGGACAGAACTATGGCTACACCTTC. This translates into CASSPGQNYGYTF.

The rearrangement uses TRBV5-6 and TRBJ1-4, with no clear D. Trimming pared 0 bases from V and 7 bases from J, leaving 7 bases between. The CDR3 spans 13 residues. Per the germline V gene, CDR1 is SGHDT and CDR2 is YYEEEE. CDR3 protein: CASSLGASEKLFF. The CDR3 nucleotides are TGTGCCAGCAGCTTGGGCGCGAGTGAAAAACTGTTTTTT.

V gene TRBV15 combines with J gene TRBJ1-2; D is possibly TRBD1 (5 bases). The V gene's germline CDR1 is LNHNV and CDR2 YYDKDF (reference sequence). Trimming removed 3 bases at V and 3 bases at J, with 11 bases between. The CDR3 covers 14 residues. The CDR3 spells CATSRGLRDYGYTF. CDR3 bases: TGTGCCACCAGCAGGGGCCTCAGGGACTATGGCTACACCTTC.